This T cell receptor (beta chain) was found in a study of blood T cells in healthy people across ages. This clonotype turned up a few times. A much larger clone sits a single nucleotide away, making a read error possible. A J-beta primer mix and a sample-barcoded 5' primer were used in a second PCR of about 7 to 12 cycles. Each cDNA molecule received a tag from a template-switch adaptor that had 12 random nucleotides. TCRdb re-analysed the 5' RACE reads in MiXCR, keeping a single row per CDR3 protein. The sample consists of around 650,000 distinct CDR3 sequences, approximately 31% of them appearing once. Germline assignment: CDR1 SEHNR and CDR2 FQNEAQ (reference sequence). This CDR3 region has 13 residues.

The sequence was obtained from a woman aged 80 or over in good health. The genes are TRBV7-9 and TRBJ1-2; D gene uncertain. The sequencing sample was made of blood. CDR3 nucleotides: TGTGCCAGCAGCTCAGAAGGAAACTATGGCCACACCTTC. This translates into CASSSEGNYGHTF. Supplemented by reference TRBV7-9 and TRBJ1-2, the full variable domain reads DTGVSQNPRHKITKRGQNVTFRCDPISEHNRLYWYRQTLGQGPEFLTYFQNEAQLEKSRLLSDRFSAERPKGSFSTLEIQRTEQGDSAMYLCASSSEGNYGHTFGSGTRLTVV.